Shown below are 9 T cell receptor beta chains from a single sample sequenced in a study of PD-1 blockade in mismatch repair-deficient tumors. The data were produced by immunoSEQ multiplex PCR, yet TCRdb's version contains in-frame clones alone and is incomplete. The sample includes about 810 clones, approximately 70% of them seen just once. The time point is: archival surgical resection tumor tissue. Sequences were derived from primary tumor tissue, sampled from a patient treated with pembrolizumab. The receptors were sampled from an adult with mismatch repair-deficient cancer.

CDR3 coding DNA: TGTGCCAGCAGCTTAGAACAGAGCTCCTACAATGAGCAGTTCTTC. Protein sequence: CASSLEQSSYNEQFF. The chain carries TRBV7-6 and TRBJ2-1; D not resolved. Per germline, CDR1 SGHVS and CDR2 FNYEAQ. The CDR3 covers 15 residues. V was trimmed by 1 base and J by 0 bases, leaving 7 bases between them.

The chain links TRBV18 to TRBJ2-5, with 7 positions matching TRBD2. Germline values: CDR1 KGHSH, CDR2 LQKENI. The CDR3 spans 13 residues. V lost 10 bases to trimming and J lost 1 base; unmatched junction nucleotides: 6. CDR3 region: CATQASGQETQYF. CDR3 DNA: TGTGCCACCCAGGCTAGCGGCCAAGAGACCCAGTACTTC.

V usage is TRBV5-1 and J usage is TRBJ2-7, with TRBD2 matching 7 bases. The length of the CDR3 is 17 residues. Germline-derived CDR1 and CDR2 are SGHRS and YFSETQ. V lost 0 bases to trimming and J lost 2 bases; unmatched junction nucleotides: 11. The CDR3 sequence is CASSLGREIGRTYEQYF. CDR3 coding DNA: TGCGCCAGCAGCTTGGGGCGGGAGATCGGTCGCACCTACGAGCAGTACTTC. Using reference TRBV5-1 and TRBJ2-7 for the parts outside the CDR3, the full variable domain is KAGVTQTPRYLIKTRGQQVTLSCSPISGHRSVSWYQQTPGQGLQFLFEYFSETQRNKGNFPGRFSGRQFSNSRSEMNVSTLELGDSALYLCASSLGREIGRTYEQYFGPGTRLTVT.

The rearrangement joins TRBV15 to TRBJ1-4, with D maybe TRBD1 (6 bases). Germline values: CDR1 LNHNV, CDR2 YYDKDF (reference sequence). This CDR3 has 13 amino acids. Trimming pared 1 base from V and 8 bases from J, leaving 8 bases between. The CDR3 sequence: CATSRGTEEKLFF. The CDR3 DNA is TGTGCCACCAGCAGAGGGACAGAAGAAAAACTGTTTTTT.

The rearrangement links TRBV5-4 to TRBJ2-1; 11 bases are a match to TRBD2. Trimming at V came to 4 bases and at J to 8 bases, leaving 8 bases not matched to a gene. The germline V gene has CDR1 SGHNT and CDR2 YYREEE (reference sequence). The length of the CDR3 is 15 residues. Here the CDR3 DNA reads TGTGCCAGCAGCGGTAGCGGGAGGGCCTCTGATGAGCAGTTCTTC. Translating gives CASSGSGRASDEQFF.

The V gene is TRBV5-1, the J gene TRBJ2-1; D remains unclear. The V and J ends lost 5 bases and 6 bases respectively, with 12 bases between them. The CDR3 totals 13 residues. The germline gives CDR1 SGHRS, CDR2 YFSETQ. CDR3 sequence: CASRPPVGNEQFF. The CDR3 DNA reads TGCGCCAGCAGGCCCCCAGTCGGCAATGAGCAGTTCTTC. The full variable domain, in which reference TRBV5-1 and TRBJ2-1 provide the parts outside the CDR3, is KAGVTQTPRYLIKTRGQQVTLSCSPISGHRSVSWYQQTPGQGLQFLFEYFSETQRNKGNFPGRFSGRQFSNSRSEMNVSTLELGDSALYLCASRPPVGNEQFFGPGTRLTVL.

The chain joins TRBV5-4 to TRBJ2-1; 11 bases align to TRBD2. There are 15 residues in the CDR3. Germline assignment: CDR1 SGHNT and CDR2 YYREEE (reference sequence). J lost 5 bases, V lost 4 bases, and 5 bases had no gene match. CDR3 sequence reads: CASSNLAGGDNEQFF. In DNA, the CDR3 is TGTGCCAGCAGCAACTTAGCGGGAGGGGACAATGAGCAGTTCTTC.

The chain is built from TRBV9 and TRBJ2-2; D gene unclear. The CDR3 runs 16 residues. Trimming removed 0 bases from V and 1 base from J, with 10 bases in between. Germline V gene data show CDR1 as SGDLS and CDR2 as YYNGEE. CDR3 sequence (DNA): TGTGCCAGCAGCGTAGCGCCTGTTGGGAACACCGGGGAGCTGTTTTTT. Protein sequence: CASSVAPVGNTGELFF. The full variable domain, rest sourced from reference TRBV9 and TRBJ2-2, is DSGVTQTPKHLITATGQRVTLRCSPRSGDLSVYWYQQSLDQGLQFLIQYYNGEERAKGNILERFSAQQFPDLHSELNLSSLELGDSALYFCASSVAPVGNTGELFFGEGSRLTVL.

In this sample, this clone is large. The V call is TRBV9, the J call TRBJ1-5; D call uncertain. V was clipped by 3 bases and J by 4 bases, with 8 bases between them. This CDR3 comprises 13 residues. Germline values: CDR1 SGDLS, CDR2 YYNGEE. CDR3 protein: CASSGADNQPQHF. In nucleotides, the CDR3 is TGTGCCAGCAGCGGGGCAGATAATCAGCCCCAGCATTTT.